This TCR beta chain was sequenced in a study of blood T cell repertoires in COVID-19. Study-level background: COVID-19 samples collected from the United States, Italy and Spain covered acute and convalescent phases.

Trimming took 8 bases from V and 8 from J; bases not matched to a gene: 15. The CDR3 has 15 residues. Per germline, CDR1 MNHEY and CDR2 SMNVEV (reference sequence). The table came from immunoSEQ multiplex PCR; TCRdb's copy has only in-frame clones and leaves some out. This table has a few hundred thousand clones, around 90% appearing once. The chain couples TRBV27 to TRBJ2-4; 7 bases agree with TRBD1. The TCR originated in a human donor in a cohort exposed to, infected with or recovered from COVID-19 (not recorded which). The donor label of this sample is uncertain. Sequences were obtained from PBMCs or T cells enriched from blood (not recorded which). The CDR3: CASRVDRAAGDIQYF. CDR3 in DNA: TGTGCCAGCCGCGTCGACAGGGCCGCCGGGGACATTCAGTACTTC.